Below are 14 T cell receptor beta chains sequenced from a single sample in a study of T cell responses to AZD1222 COVID-19 vaccine. Method: immunoSEQ multiplex PCR; TCRdb's copy keeps in-frame clones and lacks some. The sample yields some 120,000 clones, more than 70% seen once. The sample consisted of peripheral blood, taken on day 0 of AZD1222 vaccination. The source of these receptors is an adult in good health.

This clone has just a few counts. V is TRBV19 and J is TRBJ1-2; D gene unclear. Trimming shortened V by 8 bases and J by 5 bases, and 12 bases separated the two germline ends. CDR1 and CDR2 (germline): LNHDA, SQIVND (reference sequence). This CDR3 comprises 12 residues. For the CDR3, the DNA is TGTGCCAGTGCTAATTCTGTATATGGCTACACCTTC. Amino acids: CASANSVYGYTF.

V gene TRBV5-1 combines with J gene TRBJ1-6; no clear D gene. Deletions cut 4 bases from V and 0 bases from J, with 14 bases between. The CDR3 consists of 17 residues. Germline V gene lookup returns CDR1 SGHRS and CDR2 YFSETQ. The CDR3 sequence: CASSPRPETSYNSPLHF. CDR3 bases: TGCGCCAGCAGCCCCCGGCCAGAGACCTCCTATAATTCACCCCTCCACTTT.

This sequence joins TRBV6-1 and TRBJ1-4; maybe TRBD1 (5 bases). Trimming stripped 3 bases from V and 3 bases from J, with 8 bases between. Germline V gives CDR1 MNHNS, CDR2 SASEGT. The CDR3 sequence is 14 residues long. The CDR3 coding sequence is TGTGCCAGCAGTGATAGGGGACCTAATGAAAAACTGTTTTTT. It yields the protein CASSDRGPNEKLFF.

The CDR3 here is CASGDYEQYF. In DNA form, the CDR3 reads TGTGCCAGCGGGGACTACGAGCAGTACTTC. This sequence joins TRBV3-1 (or the pseudogene TRBV3-2) and TRBJ2-7, with D hard to call. V lost 8 bases and J lost 3, with 5 bases in between. The V gene's germline CDR1 is LGHDT and CDR2 YNNKEL (reference sequence). This CDR3 has 10 residues.

This clone appeared a single time. The chain combines TRBV24-1 with TRBJ2-1; TRBD2 matches 13 bases. The CDR3 runs 17 residues. Germline CDR1 is KGHDR and CDR2 is SFDVKD. V trimming: 0 bases; J trimming: 3 bases; junction bases outside the gene matches: 1. The CDR3 sequence: CATSDLGTSGDYNEQFF. The CDR3 DNA reads as TGTGCCACCAGTGATTTGGGGACTAGCGGGGACTACAATGAGCAGTTCTTC.

CDR3 sequence: CASSFGGNTGELFF. The CDR3 region has the DNA TGTGCCAGCAGTTTTGGAGGGAACACCGGGGAGCTGTTTTTT. The rearrangement joins TRBV27 to TRBJ2-2; D possibly corresponds to TRBD2 (5 bases). Germline CDR1 and CDR2: MNHEY and SMNVEV (reference sequence). V was clipped by 3 bases and J by 1 base, with 6 bases between them. The CDR3 spans 14 residues.

The chain has TRBV28 and TRBJ1-3, with D possibly TRBD1 on 6 matching bases. CDR3 length: 15 amino acids. Trimming pared 8 bases from V and 6 bases from J, leaving 20 bases between. The germline CDR1 and CDR2 sequences are MDHEN and SYDVKM. DNA for the CDR3: TGTGCCAGCTCCTATTGGGGAGGGGGTCCAAACACCATATATTTT. It yields the protein CASSYWGGGPNTIYF.

The gene calls are TRBV19 and TRBJ2-1, with 11 bases matching TRBD2. Germline assignment: CDR1 LNHDA and CDR2 SQIVND (reference sequence). The ends lost 6 bases at V and 1 base at J; junction bases unmatched: 5. CDR3 length: 16 amino acids. CDR3 loop: CASSTSGRASYNEQFF. The CDR3 DNA reads as TGTGCCAGTAGCACTAGCGGGAGAGCTTCCTACAATGAGCAGTTCTTC.

The CDR3 DNA follows: TGCGCCAGCAGCCAAGAACCAAGGGCAGCCTACGAGCAGTACTTC. Translation: CASSQEPRAAYEQYF. The chain has TRBV4-1 and TRBJ2-7; D is ambiguous. Trimming removed 0 bases from V and 2 bases from J, with 11 bases in between. The CDR3 has 15 amino acids. Germline CDR1 and CDR2: MGHRA and YSYEKL.

This clone was counted between two and nine times. The J gene is TRBJ2-1, the V gene TRBV27; possible D gene TRBD2, 6 bases. From germline, CDR1 is MNHEY and CDR2 SMNVEV (reference sequence). V was shortened by 2 bases and J by 4 bases, with 9 bases between the two germline ends. CDR3 size: 14 residues. For the CDR3, the DNA is TGTGCCAGCAGTTTAGGGGACTCATACAATGAGCAGTTCTTC. This codes for CASSLGDSYNEQFF.

This chain links TRBV6-1 with TRBJ2-3, with D possibly TRBD2 on 5 matching bases. Per germline, CDR1 MNHNS and CDR2 SASEGT. This CDR3 has 14 amino acids. Trimming stripped 1 base from V and 7 bases from J, with 12 bases between. The CDR3 spells CASSEGRDRNTQYF. The CDR3 DNA is TGTGCCAGCAGTGAAGGTCGGGATCGTAATACGCAGTATTTT.

The chain carries TRBV5-1 and TRBJ1-6, with D unclear. Germline V gives CDR1 SGHRS, CDR2 YFSETQ. This CDR3 has 15 residues. The V gene lost 0 bases and the J gene lost 7 bases, with 11 bases spanning the gap. The CDR3 region has the DNA TGCGCCAGCAGCTTGGCCTTGGAAGTAAATTCACCCCTCCACTTT. Translated, it gives CASSLALEVNSPLHF. Using reference TRBV5-1 and TRBJ1-6 for the parts outside the CDR3, the full variable domain is KAGVTQTPRYLIKTRGQQVTLSCSPISGHRSVSWYQQTPGQGLQFLFEYFSETQRNKGNFPGRFSGRQFSNSRSEMNVSTLELGDSALYLCASSLALEVNSPLHFGNGTRLTVT.

In this sample, this clone turned up a few times. The gene calls are TRBV9 and TRBJ1-2, with 10 bases fitting TRBD1. V trimming: 3 bases; J trimming: 8 bases; junction bases outside the gene matches: 7. Germline values: CDR1 SGDLS, CDR2 YYNGEE. The CDR3 sequence is 14 residues long. For the CDR3, the DNA is TGTGCCAGCAGCGGATGGACAGGGGGTTTAGGCTACACCTTC. This translates into CASSGWTGGLGYTF.

The chain couples TRBV3-1 (or the pseudogene TRBV3-2) to TRBJ2-7; 7 bases are shared with TRBD2. Germline V gene lookup returns CDR1 LGHDT and CDR2 YNNKEL (reference sequence). CDR3 length equals 18 residues. Unmatched junction bases numbered 14, after V lost 0 bases and J lost 3 bases. CDR3: CASSQDFGKRGGGYEQYF. CDR3 DNA: TGTGCCAGCAGCCAAGATTTTGGCAAGCGGGGAGGCGGCTACGAGCAGTACTTC.